The clone carrying this T cell receptor (beta chain) was observed once. The data belong to a study of control samples from healthy donors and cancer patients. Generated by immunoSEQ multiplex PCR, the TCRdb table keeps only in-frame clones and is missing some. The table shows about 160,000 clones, with over 85% occurring only once. Germline CDR1 LNHNV, CDR2 YYDKDF (reference sequence). The CDR3 consists of 12 residues. Trimming took 9 bases from V and 5 from J; bases not matched to a gene: 6. The sample consisted of blood. The chain joins TRBV15 to TRBJ2-5, with TRBD2 matching over 7 bases. The origin of this receptor is a young man in good health. CDR3 in DNA: TGTGCCACTCGGCAGGGAGGGGAGACCCAGTACTTC. Its protein is CATRQGGETQYF.